This TCR beta chain comes out of a study of T cells in Graves' hyperthyroidism and ophthalmopathy. Findings and limits, study-wide: Blood also contained most expanded thyroid clonotypes above 0.001.

This clonotype was recorded at least ten times. Its antigen remains unidentified. Trimming at V came to 3 bases and at J to 4 bases, leaving 13 bases not matched to a gene. The CDR3 extends over 17 amino acids. The germline gives CDR1 LNHNV, CDR2 YYDKDF (reference sequence). It was RNA transcripts that yielded the amplified TCR beta CDR3 regions. Using the HTBI primer set, a first-round RT-PCR was run on the TCR CDR3. TCRdb used MiXCR to reprocess the multiplex PCR reads, holding one entry per CDR3 protein. The sample includes about 760,000 distinct CDR3 sequences, around 40% of them seen just once. Stable hyperthyroidism: no ophthalmopathy progression over 18 months of follow-up. The hyperthyroidism patients had all been newly diagnosed, and their disease duration was under 2 months. Their ages ranged from 18 to 65 years. Uncontrolled infections, other autoimmune diseases, pregnancy or lactation led to exclusion of patients.

This chain connects TRBV15 to TRBJ2-7; 9 nucleotides match TRBD1. The specimen was blood. This TCR derives from a middle-aged woman with Graves' hyperthyroidism. For the CDR3, the DNA is TGTGCCACCAGCAGTAGGGGGCCGGGACAGGGCTTTTACGAGCAGTACTTC. Protein product: CATSSRGPGQGFYEQYF.